Sequencing of this T cell receptor beta chain was carried out in a study of beta chain features in type 1 diabetes. Study-wide findings and caveats: A pattern of fewer insertions and more deletions at VDJ junctions was seen in type 1 diabetes patients. Significant though moderate, a shortening of TCRB CDR3s appeared in all four CD4+ subsets of Type 1 diabetes patients.

This clone was picked up a small number of times. Its antigen remains unknown. Germline V lookup: CDR1 MDHEN, CDR2 SYDVKM. This CDR3 contains 15 residues. V shed 10 bases and J 2 bases; nucleotides not matched to a gene: 9. The study reverse transcribed the entire isolated RNA, so it sequenced expressed TCRB transcripts. TCRdb's table, derived via immunoSEQ multiplex PCR, lists solely in-frame clones and lacks some. This table holds about 650,000 clones, 9.5% to 15% found once. Every donor provided one heparinised blood draw, which averaged approximately 100 mL. Based on CD45RO/CCR7/CD25/CD127/CD95/CD27, CD4+ regulatory, stem cell-like memory, naive and central memory cells were sorted. Each of the sorted populations had a purity greater than 95%.

The receptor was derived from a man aged 30-40 years with type 1 diabetes. Material for sequencing was naive CD4+ T cells from blood. The V call is TRBV28, the J call TRBJ2-5; 11 bases are shared with TRBD2. The CDR3 spells CATLPASGGQETQYF. The CDR3 DNA reads as TGTGCCACCCTTCCAGCTAGCGGGGGGCAAGAGACCCAGTACTTC.